This is a list of T cell receptor beta chains from one sample in a study of cytomegalovirus exposure and HLA in healthy donors. The method was immunoSEQ multiplex PCR; TCRdb's version includes in-frame clones alone and lacks a portion of them. The table shows roughly 160,000 clones, with around 81% occurring only once. Material: PBMCs. These receptors were taken from a woman aged 45-60 years in good health and CMV-seronegative. The CDR3 runs from the conserved cysteine through the conserved F or W. A D gene is named only where the DNA matches it firmly. Expanded clones are given a class, and other clones once, few, many or no size at all.

TRBV9,TRBJ2-3,once,15,-,TGTGCCAGCAGCCCCGGCAGGGTTGGCACAGATACGCAGTATTTT,CASSPGRVGTDTQYF
TRBV7-3,TRBJ2-3,-,13,TRBD1,TGTGCCAGCAGCAGGGACAGGGCAGATACGCAGTATTTT,CASSRDRADTQYF
TRBV28,TRBJ1-6,-,14,-,TGTGCCAGCAGTCTCCCCCGCGATAATTCACCCCTCCACTTT,CASSLPRDNSPLHF
TRBV7-9,TRBJ2-3,once,16,-,TGTGCCAGCAGCCGTCGACGGGGGGCAGAAACAGATACGCAGTATTTT,CASSRRRGAETDTQYF
TRBV6-5,TRBJ1-1,-,12,-,TGTGCCAGCAGTGCCCGAGGCACTGAAGCTTTCTTT,CASSARGTEAFF
TRBV7-2,TRBJ2-3,-,12,-,TGTGCCAGCAGCTTAGGGGTCGGGGGGCAGTATTTT,CASSLGVGGQYF
TRBV6-5,TRBJ2-2,once,15,-,TGTGCCAGCAGTTACGCTGACAGGTCCACCGGGGAGCTGTTTTTT,CASSYADRSTGELFF
TRBV12-5,TRBJ2-7,-,12,-,TGTGCCGAACGCCCTAGGCAGACCGAGCAGTACTTC,CAERPRQTEQYF
TRBV9,TRBJ2-3,-,16,TRBD2,TGTGCCAGCAGCGTAGTCAGCGGGGGCTTCACAGATACGCAGTATTTT,CASSVVSGGFTDTQYF
TRBV11-2,TRBJ2-3,-,12,-,TGTGCCAGCAGCCAGGTGGGGGCTACGCAGTATTTT,CASSQVGATQYF
TRBV2,TRBJ2-7,-,13,TRBD1,TGTGCCAGCAGTGAATGGGACAGGGGCGAGCAGTACTTC,CASSEWDRGEQYF
TRBV29-1,TRBJ2-1,once,16,TRBD2,TGCAGCGGTGGACTAGCGGGGACGCGTAGCTACAATGAGCAGTTCTTC,CSGGLAGTRSYNEQFF
TRBV19,TRBJ1-2,-,16,-,TGTGCCAGTAGTATACGGGCCACCAGGGGCTCGGACGGCTACACCTTC,CASSIRATRGSDGYTF
TRBV27,TRBJ1-1,once,15,TRBD1,TGTGCCAGCAGTCCAAAGACAGGGGAGAACACTGAAGCTTTCTTT,CASSPKTGENTEAFF
TRBV4-3,TRBJ1-5,-,15,-,TGCGCCAGCAGCCAAGATGTCGGGAGCGGTCAGCCCCAGCATTTT,CASSQDVGSGQPQHF
TRBV4-3,TRBJ1-2,-,16,-,TGCGCCAGCAGCCACAACCGGGACATAGCTAACTATGGCTACACCTTC,CASSHNRDIANYGYTF